This section outlines one T cell receptor beta chain sequence together with its context. V dropped 6 bases and J dropped 0; count of bases not matched to a gene: 3. This CDR3 contains 15 residues. Germline V gives CDR1 SNHLY, CDR2 FYNNEI. This sample stems from a study of blood T cell repertoires in COVID-19. Study-wide context: The United States, Italy and Spain were the sources of the acute and convalescent COVID-19 samples. T cells, B-cell-depleted T cells, or PBMCs supplied cDNA or gDNA.

Authors' processing steps: Quantification of nucleated cells was approximated via reference gene primer amplification. This table comes from immunoSEQ multiplex PCR, and its TCRdb copy is limited to in-frame clones, with some not included. V, J and clone size derive from that table, while D and trimming were established from the DNA sequence. The table records about 140,000 clones, about 88% of them present only once. This receptor was taken from a man in his fifties with active or convalescent COVID-19. Sequenced material: peripheral blood. The chain couples TRBV2 to TRBJ2-1; 9 bases fit TRBD2. As DNA, the CDR3 is TGTGCCAGCAGGAGCGGGAGGAGCTCCTACAATGAGCAGTTCTTC. It translates to CASRSGRSSYNEQFF.